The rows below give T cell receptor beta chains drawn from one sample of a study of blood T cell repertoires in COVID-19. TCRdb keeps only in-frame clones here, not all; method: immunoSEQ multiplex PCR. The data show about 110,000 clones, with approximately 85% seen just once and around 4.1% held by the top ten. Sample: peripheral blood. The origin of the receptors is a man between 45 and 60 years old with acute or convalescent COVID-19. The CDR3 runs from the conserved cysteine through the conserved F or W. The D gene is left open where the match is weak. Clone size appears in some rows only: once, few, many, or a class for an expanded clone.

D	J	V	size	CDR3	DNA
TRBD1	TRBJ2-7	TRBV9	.	CASSVVAKRVLVETGTYEQYF	TGTGCCAGCAGCGTAGTCGCAAAAAGGGTACTTGTGGAGACAGGGACCTACGAGCAGTACTTC
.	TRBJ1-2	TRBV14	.	CASSQEANGYTF	TGTGCCAGCAGCCAAGAAGCGAATGGCTACACCTTC
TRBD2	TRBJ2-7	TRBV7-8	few	CASSLLRERDYEQYF	TGTGCCAGCAGCTTACTGCGGGAGAGGGACTACGAGCAGTACTTC
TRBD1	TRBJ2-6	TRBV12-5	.	CASGFGTGSLAGANVLTF	TGTGCTAGTGGTTTCGGGACAGGGTCACTCGCTGGGGCCAACGTCCTGACTTTC
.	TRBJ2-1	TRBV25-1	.	CASSDVSEQFF	TGTGCCAGCAGTGATGTTAGCGAGCAGTTCTTC
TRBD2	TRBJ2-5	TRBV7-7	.	CASSFSGETQYF	TGTGCTAGCAGCTTTAGCGGGGAGACCCAGTACTTC
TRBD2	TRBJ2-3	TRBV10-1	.	CASSSGLAGLTDTQYF	TGCGCCAGCAGTTCGGGACTAGCGGGCCTCACAGATACGCAGTATTTT
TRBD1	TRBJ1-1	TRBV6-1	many	CASSEPGQANTEAFF	TGTGCCAGCAGTGAACCCGGACAGGCGAACACTGAAGCTTTCTTT
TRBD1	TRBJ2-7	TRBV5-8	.	CASSLFVTGQGPAGPYEQYF	TGTGCCAGCAGCTTGTTTGTTACGGGACAGGGGCCCGCCGGCCCCTACGAGCAGTACTTC
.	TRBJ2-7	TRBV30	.	CAWSGLTPGQHYEQYF	TGTGCCTGGAGTGGACTGACCCCGGGACAACACTACGAGCAGTACTTC
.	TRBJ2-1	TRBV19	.	CASSPITGTGYNEQFF	TGTGCCAGTAGTCCAATCACAGGGACCGGCTACAATGAGCAGTTCTTC
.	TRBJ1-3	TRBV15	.	CATSSAWTDSGNTIYF	TGTGCCACCAGCTCAGCTTGGACAGACTCTGGAAACACCATATATTTT
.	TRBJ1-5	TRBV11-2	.	CASSTGQIDQPQHF	TGTGCCAGCAGCACTGGACAGATTGATCAGCCCCAGCATTTT
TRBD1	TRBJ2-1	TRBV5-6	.	CASSSGTAEQFF	TGTGCCAGCAGCTCCGGGACAGCTGAGCAGTTCTTC
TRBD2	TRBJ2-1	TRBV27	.	CASSLGLAGYNEQFF	TGTGCCAGCAGTTTAGGACTAGCGGGATACAATGAGCAGTTCTTC
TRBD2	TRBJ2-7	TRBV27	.	CASRRGTSGDAYEQYF	TGTGCCAGCAGACGGGGGACTAGCGGGGATGCCTACGAGCAGTACTTC
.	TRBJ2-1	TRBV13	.	CASSLTRGKYNEQFF	TGTGCCAGCAGCTTAACCCGGGGGAAATACAATGAGCAGTTCTTC
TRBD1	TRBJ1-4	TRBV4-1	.	CASSQARDRFSEKLFF	TGCGCCAGCAGCCAAGCCCGGGACAGGTTTTCCGAAAAACTGTTTTTT
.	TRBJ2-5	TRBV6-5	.	CASSCEPGHPQETQYF	TGTGCCAGCAGTTGTGAACCGGGACACCCACAAGAGACCCAGTACTTC
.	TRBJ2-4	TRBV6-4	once	CASSNGLNKNIQYF	TGTGCCAGCAGTAACGGACTAAACAAAAACATTCAGTACTTC
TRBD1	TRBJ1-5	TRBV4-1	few	CASSQRQGDGQPQHF	TGCGCCAGCAGCCAAAGACAGGGCGATGGTCAGCCCCAGCATTTT
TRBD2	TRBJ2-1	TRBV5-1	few	CASSPGLGSYNEQFF	TGCGCCAGCAGCCCGGGACTAGGGTCCTACAATGAGCAGTTCTTC
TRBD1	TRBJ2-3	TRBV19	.	CASRGGQGQSDTSTDTQYF	TGTGCCAGTAGGGGAGGACAGGGCCAATCCGACACTAGCACAGATACGCAGTATTTT
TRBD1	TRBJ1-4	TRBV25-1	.	CASSEPPGQGREKLFF	TGTGCCAGCAGTGAACCTCCGGGACAGGGCCGTGAAAAACTGTTTTTT
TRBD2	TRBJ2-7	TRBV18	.	CASRGVGGSYF	TGTGCCAGCCGCGGGGTCGGGGGGTCGTACTTC
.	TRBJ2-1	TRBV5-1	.	CASSLARDEQFF	TGCGCCAGCAGCTTGGCGAGGGATGAGCAGTTCTTC
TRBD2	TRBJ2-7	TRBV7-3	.	CASSLTGTSEQYF	TGTGCCAGCAGCTTAACCGGGACTAGCGAGCAGTACTTC
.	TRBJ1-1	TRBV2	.	CASSISGGNTEAFF	TGTGCCAGCAGTATCTCTGGAGGGAACACTGAAGCTTTCTTT
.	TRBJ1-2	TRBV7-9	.	CASSPSDRPNYGYTF	TGTGCCAGCAGCCCGTCCGACAGACCTAACTATGGCTACACCTTC
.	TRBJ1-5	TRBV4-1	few	CASSQDGLTTTQQPQHF	TGCGCCAGCAGCCAAGATGGACTTACCACAACTCAACAGCCCCAGCATTTT
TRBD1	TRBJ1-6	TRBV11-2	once	CASSSDRGGSPLHF	TGTGCCAGCAGCTCCGACAGGGGAGGATCACCCCTCCACTTT
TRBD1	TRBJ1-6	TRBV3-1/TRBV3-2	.	CASSHGTGVSPLHF	TGTGCCAGCAGCCACGGGACAGGGGTTTCACCCCTCCACTTT
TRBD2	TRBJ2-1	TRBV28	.	CASSLLASGLKNEQFF	TGTGCCAGCAGTTTACTCGCTAGCGGACTCAAAAATGAGCAGTTCTTC
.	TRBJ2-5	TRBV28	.	CASSQNLYQETQYF	TGTGCCAGCAGCCAGAACCTGTACCAAGAGACCCAGTACTTC
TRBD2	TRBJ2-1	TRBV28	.	CASSLDSLAGVSYNEQFF	TGTGCCAGCAGTTTAGATAGCCTAGCGGGAGTCTCCTACAATGAGCAGTTCTTC
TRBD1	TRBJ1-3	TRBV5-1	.	CASSLEDRGGNTIYF	TGCGCCAGCAGCTTGGAGGACAGGGGAGGAAACACCATATATTTT
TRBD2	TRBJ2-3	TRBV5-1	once	CASSLGSSGRTDTQYF	TGCGCCAGCAGCTTGGGCTCTAGCGGGAGAACAGATACGCAGTATTTT
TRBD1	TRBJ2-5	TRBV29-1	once	CSVPTGAETQYF	TGCAGCGTACCGACAGGGGCGGAGACCCAGTACTTC
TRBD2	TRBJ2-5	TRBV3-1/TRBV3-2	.	CASSLRGGEETQYF	TGTGCCAGCAGCCTCCGGGGGGGGGAAGAGACCCAGTACTTC
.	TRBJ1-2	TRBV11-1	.	CASSTTGSYGYTF	TGTGCCAGCAGCACAACAGGGAGCTATGGCTACACCTTC
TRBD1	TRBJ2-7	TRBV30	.	CAWATWMGTGGYEQYF	TGTGCCTGGGCGACGTGGATGGGGACAGGGGGCTACGAGCAGTACTTC
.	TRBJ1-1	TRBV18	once	CASSPLSRGTNTEAFF	TGTGCCAGCTCACCACTTTCTAGAGGGACTAACACTGAAGCTTTCTTT
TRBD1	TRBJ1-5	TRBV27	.	CASRTGTGVQPQHF	TGTGCCAGCAGAACCGGGACAGGGGTCCAGCCCCAGCATTTT